The clone carrying this TCR beta chain showed up just a few times. The data derive from a study of patients and donors after allogeneic stem cell transplantation. V was trimmed by 6 bases and J by 3 bases, leaving 14 bases between them. The CDR3 covers 15 residues. Germline V CDR1 and CDR2: SNHLY, FYNNEI. TCRdb reprocessed the RT-PCR reads with MiXCR, giving one entry per CDR3 protein. The sample lists approximately 430,000 distinct CDR3 sequences, 16% occurring once. This chain links TRBV2 with TRBJ1-4, with D maybe TRBD1 (5 bases). The receptor was derived from a human donor who was either an allogeneic HSCT recipient or a stem cell or donor lymphocyte infusion donor (not recorded which). It is not recorded whose cells these are; they may come from a transplant donor. Sample: blood, either unsorted or a sorted T cell fraction (not recorded which). CDR3 sequence reads: CASRMGLLSNEKLFF. The CDR3 DNA follows: TGTGCCAGCAGGATGGGACTCCTCTCTAATGAAAAACTGTTTTTT.